This TCR beta chain originates from a study of blood T cells in healthy people across ages (dated by TCRdb to the mid-2010s). Regarding the study in general: Template switching captured roughly one uniquely barcoded TCR beta cDNA molecule per two T cells in model experiments. To track age-related changes in TCR beta repertoire diversity, the study relied on deep sequencing normalized with unique cDNA molecular identifiers. The donors were split into four age groups: young (average roughly 15 years), middle-aged (roughly 39), aged (62) and long-lived (more than 80). To avoid experimental bias, donors of different ages were distributed randomly across sequencing lanes. For two donors (one aged 18 to 30 and one aged 80 or older), the study analyzed two additional independent replicas of 1 million unique cDNA reads from the same blood draw.

Overall study outcomes, separate from this receptor: Compared with the aged group, the long-lived group had more naive CD4+ T cells, fewer expanded clones and increased TCR diversity, a pattern suggesting age selection. Total diversity estimates from one million sequenced T cells were considered lower bounds and underestimates. Conclusive comparison of naive and antigen-experienced compartments was prevented by the profiling of bulk unsorted PBMCs. Because the CMV infection status of the donors was unknown, age-related changes in expanded clonotypes may potentially have been confounded. A strong correlation was found between observed TCR beta diversity and the percentage of naive T cells measured by flow cytometry. As age increased, observed TCR beta diversity per million T cells dropped in a roughly linear way, and a significant reduction was already evident by age 40.

Library prep was done by 5' RACE. Sequencer: Illumina HiSeq 2500. A second 7 to 11 cycle PCR used a sample-barcoded 5' primer and a J-beta primer mix. A template-switch 5' adaptor carrying 12 random nucleotides introduced a unique molecular identifier onto each TCR beta cDNA molecule. Each sample yielded at least 2.5 million CDR3-containing paired-end reads. All of the RNA was converted into first-strand cDNA using the Mint cDNA synthesis kit, with a TRBC-specific oligonucleotide serving as the primer. After uracil-DNA glycosylase treatment, a first 18-cycle PCR used universal primers M1SS and BC2_uni_R on all cDNA. For the original study's pipeline: Normalization of each sample was performed by random selection of 1 million high-quality reads, each carrying a distinct molecular identifier. Instead of being binned into consensus sequences, reads with shared molecular identifiers were discarded. CDR3 identification, clonotype clustering and error correction used MiTCR with a Q25 quality threshold and the strictest error-elimination algorithm. A nonparametric unseen species model with Euler transformation was used to estimate a lower bound on total TCR beta diversity. TCRdb reworked the public reads: Q25 trimming with fastp, MiXCR clone assembly, productive beta chains retained. Under each unique CDR3 protein, matching rows form one entry showing the most common genes and DNA. The V and J calls were determined by TCRdb, not by the authors. The table for this sample lists around 1,500,000 distinct CDR3 sequences; under 30% of them were counted only once. Around 7.7% of the sample is held by the ten biggest clonotypes.

Systemically healthy Caucasian individuals from Russia, 35 to 50 in total and aged roughly 6 to 90 years, were included as donors. Each donor gave about 9.7 milliliters of peripheral blood, drawn into EDTA-treated Vacutainer tubes. PBMCs were isolated by Ficoll-Paque density-gradient centrifugation, with at least 7 million obtained per sample. Total RNA was extracted from PBMCs with Trizol reagent, with at least 6 micrograms obtained per sample. Naive CD45RAhigh/CD27high T cell percentages were measured by flow cytometry on a PBMC aliquot from every donor. Notes on this clonotype: The specificity of this receptor is unknown. The sample holds no much larger clone one base away, and base qualities are not on file.

The CDR3 starts with the cysteine, ends with the phenylalanine, and has 15 residues. Only the CDR3 portion is preserved as DNA: 45 bases, with reading frame beginning at the first base. V loses 0 bases at its end and J loses 6 bases; junction bases beyond the gene matches: 5. The germline V gene provides CDR1 SGHRS and CDR2 YFSETQ. This clonotype was sampled from a woman aged 25 to 39 in good health. The V and J genes are TRBV5-1 and TRBJ2-1; 8 bases in between match TRBD2. The sample comprised blood. The CDR3 region has the sequence CASSLAYTSGNEQFF. DNA sequence: TGCGCCAGCAGCTTGGCCTACACTAGCGGCAATGAGCAGTTCTTC.